This is a list of T cell receptor beta chains from one sample in a study of cytomegalovirus exposure and HLA in healthy donors. TCRdb keeps only in-frame clones here, not all; method: immunoSEQ multiplex PCR. The repertoire holds under 200,000 clones, with around 75% as singletons. The sequenced sample was PBMCs. These TCRs come from a female donor in good health and CMV-seronegative. Both conserved end residues are part of each CDR3. D genes are given only for firm matches. The size of a clone is reported for some rows only, either as once, few or many, or as a class for expanded clones.

>TRBJ1-2|.|.|TRBV4-1
TGCGCCAGCAGCCAGACCCGTACGGGGGGGCCGAACTATGGCTACACCTTC
CASSQTRTGGPNYGYTF
>TRBJ2-2|.|.|TRBV19
TGTGCCAGTAGTATTCGACTAAACACCGGGGAGCTGTTTTTT
CASSIRLNTGELFF
>TRBJ2-7|.|.|TRBV10-3
TGTGCCAGCGAAGCAGGGGGGACTAGCTCCTACGAGCAGTACTTC
CASEAGGTSSYEQYF
>TRBJ2-3|.|TRBD1|TRBV5-5
TGTGCCAGCAGCTCAAGGACAGGGGGAGCAGATACGCAGTATTTT
CASSSRTGGADTQYF
>TRBJ2-1|.|.|TRBV11-2
TGTGCCAGCAGCTTAGATGAGGACAATGAGCAGTTCTTC
CASSLDEDNEQFF
>TRBJ2-2|.|.|TRBV7-2
TGTGCCAGCAGCTTAGTCACCTCGGTAGCGAACACCGGGGAGCTGTTTTTT
CASSLVTSVANTGELFF
>TRBJ1-2|.|.|TRBV2
TGTGCCAGCAGTGAAAATGTAAGCCTTCTTTTC
CASSENVSLLF
>TRBJ2-7|few|.|TRBV25-1
TGTGCCAGCAAGCCTCCGAGTCGTTCCTACGAGCAGTACTTC
CASKPPSRSYEQYF
>TRBJ2-3|.|.|TRBV11-2
TGTGCCAGCAGCAGCAGGTCGGACTTTCGCACAGATACGCAGTATTTT
CASSSRSDFRTDTQYF
>TRBJ1-5|.|TRBD1|TRBV7-2
TGTGCCAGCAGCTTAAGTGGGACAGGGGGGAGCAATCAGCCCCAGCATTTT
CASSLSGTGGSNQPQHF
>TRBJ1-1|.|.|TRBV7-8
TGTGCCAGCAGCTTCCTCGGGTCCGCTTTCTTT
CASSFLGSAFF
>TRBJ2-1|.|.|TRBV9
TGTGCCAGCAGCGTAGCTGGGGGGAGTGGGAATGAGCAGTTCTTC
CASSVAGGSGNEQFF
>TRBJ2-7|.|TRBD1|TRBV18
TGTGCCAGCTCACTGGGACAGAGCTCCTACGAGCAGTACTTC
CASSLGQSSYEQYF
>TRBJ1-3|.|.|TRBV11-2
TGTGCCAGCAGCTTAAGGGACACTGGAAACACCATATATTTT
CASSLRDTGNTIYF
>TRBJ2-3|.|.|TRBV5-1
TGCGCCAGCAGCGACGTCCCCGGCGGGCCAGATACGCAGTATTTT
CASSDVPGGPDTQYF
>TRBJ2-5|few|.|TRBV7-6
TGTGCCAGCAGCCCCTCCCGCACTACGGAGACCCAGTACTTC
CASSPSRTTETQYF
>TRBJ1-2|.|.|TRBV10-3
TGTGCCATCAGGGGCTTGGGAGTAGATGGCTACACCTTC
CAIRGLGVDGYTF
>TRBJ2-1|.|TRBD2|TRBV5-8
TGTGCCAGCAGCCCCGGCGGGACTAGGGTCTCCTACAATGAGCAGTTCTTC
CASSPGGTRVSYNEQFF
>TRBJ1-1|once|TRBD1|TRBV30
TGTGCCTGGAGTTACCGGGACAGATCGTATCGGAAAGCTTTCTTT
CAWSYRDRSYRKAFF
>TRBJ1-2|.|TRBD1|TRBV7-9
TGTGCCAGCAGCGAAACAGGGGGCGCATCTGACGGCTACACCTTC
CASSETGGASDGYTF
>TRBJ2-1|.|TRBD2|TRBV6-4
TGTGCCAGCAGTGGTCGGGAGGGATCCAATGAGCAGTTCTTC
CASSGREGSNEQFF
>TRBJ2-7|.|.|TRBV11-2
TGTGCCAGCAGCCCGGGAACAGGGACCTACGAGCAGTACTTC
CASSPGTGTYEQYF
>TRBJ2-1|.|.|TRBV12-5
TGTGCTAGTGGTTTGGGCGGTAGCGGAAATGAGCAGTTCTTC
CASGLGGSGNEQFF
>TRBJ1-2|.|.|TRBV6-5
TGTGCCACCCTAACTATCTTTTATGGCTACACCTTC
CATLTIFYGYTF
>TRBJ2-7|.|TRBD2|TRBV4-1
TGCGCCAGCAGCCCGGGACTACCTCTTGGCGAGCAGTACTTC
CASSPGLPLGEQYF
>TRBJ1-2|.|TRBD1|TRBV5-4
TGTGCCAGCAGCCCTAGTACAGGGGGGGCACGCGGCTACACCTTC
CASSPSTGGARGYTF
>TRBJ2-3|.|.|TRBV7-3
TGTGCCAGCAGCTTAAACGGAGGGGGCACAGATACGCAGTATTTT
CASSLNGGGTDTQYF
>TRBJ2-1|once|TRBD2|TRBV4-1
TGCGCCAGCAGCCAAGCCGGACTAGACAATGAGCAGTTCTTC
CASSQAGLDNEQFF
>TRBJ2-6|once|.|TRBV7-2
TGTGCCAGCAGCTTGGCGAGGAACTCTGGGGCCAACGTCCTGACTTTC
CASSLARNSGANVLTF
>TRBJ2-4|.|TRBD2|TRBV11-2
TGTGCCAGCAGCTTCACGGCGGGAGCAAACATTCAGTACTTC
CASSFTAGANIQYF
>TRBJ1-1|.|.|TRBV19
TGTGCCAGTAGTATCTGGGGCAGTCCTGAAGCTTTCTTT
CASSIWGSPEAFF
>TRBJ2-5|few|.|TRBV28
TGTGCCAGCACCCTACCGCGAGGGGAGACCCAGTACTTC
CASTLPRGETQYF
>TRBJ2-1|.|.|TRBV4-3
TGCGCCAGCAGCCAAGCCCTCGACAATGAGCAGTTCTTC
CASSQALDNEQFF
>TRBJ2-1|once|TRBD2|TRBV4-1
TGCGCCAGCAGCCACCATCCCGGGGGGGGCCGCAATGAGCAGTTCTTC
CASSHHPGGGRNEQFF
>TRBJ1-5|.|TRBD1|TRBV19
TGTGCCAGTAGTCAGCCGGGACAGGGATACAACCCACGACAGCATTTT
CASSQPGQGYNPRQHF
>TRBJ2-1|.|.|TRBV4-3
TGCGCCAGCAGCCAAGAGGGGGCGGGAGCTGAGTTCTTC
CASSQEGAGAEFF
>TRBJ2-1|.|TRBD2|TRBV7-3
TGTGCCAGCAGCTTAATGGGACTAGGATTGGATGAGCAGTTCTTC
CASSLMGLGLDEQFF
>TRBJ1-5|once|.|TRBV28
TGTGCCAGCAGTTTAGGCCTTTGGCCCCAGCATTTT
CASSLGLWPQHF
>TRBJ2-1|.|TRBD2|TRBV6-1
TGTGCCAGCAGTGCCTCGGGGCAGCGGGAGCGGGATGAGCAGTTCTTC
CASSASGQRERDEQFF
>TRBJ1-5|.|.|TRBV29-1
TGCAGCGTTGGGGCGGGTGGCAGGACCCAGCATTTT
CSVGAGGRTQHF
>TRBJ2-2|.|.|TRBV7-2
TGTGCCAGCAGCCCGTTCGCCGGGGAGCTGTTTTTT
CASSPFAGELFF
>TRBJ1-1|.|.|TRBV5-1
TGCGCCAGCAGCTTGGCCTACGACAGGAACACTGAAGCTTTCTTT
CASSLAYDRNTEAFF
>TRBJ1-6|once|.|TRBV27
TGTGCCAGCAGTTTACTGGACAGTAATTCACCCCTCCACTTT
CASSLLDSNSPLHF
>TRBJ2-5|.|.|TRBV30
TGTGCCTGGAGTGTCAGGGGCCCGGAGACCCAGTACTTC
CAWSVRGPETQYF
>TRBJ2-5|.|.|TRBV7-9
TGTGCCAGCAGCTTCGGACTCCCTGGGGAGACCCAGTACTTC
CASSFGLPGETQYF
>TRBJ2-1|once|.|TRBV19
TGTGCCAGTAGCTTATACTCCTACAATGAGCAGTTCTTC
CASSLYSYNEQFF
>TRBJ1-5|.|TRBD1|TRBV11-2
TGTGCCAGCAGCGCAACAGGGGGAGGCAATCAGCCCCAGCATTTT
CASSATGGGNQPQHF
>TRBJ2-7|.|.|TRBV18
TGTGCCAGCTCACCAGTCAGGTCCTACGAGCAGTACTTC
CASSPVRSYEQYF
>TRBJ2-2|few|.|TRBV9
TGTGCCAGCAGCGTATCTCCAGGGGCTCCAGCCGGGGAGCTGTTTTTT
CASSVSPGAPAGELFF
>TRBJ1-1|.|.|TRBV9
TGTGCCAGCAGCTCCACAACCGAAGCTTTCTTT
CASSSTTEAFF